The rows below give T cell receptor beta chains drawn from one sample of a study of blood T cell repertoires in COVID-19. Data came from immunoSEQ multiplex PCR; TCRdb stores just in-frame clones and leaves some out. In the table there are 150,000 to 180,000 clones, 80% to 90% of which are singletons. Sequenced input: peripheral blood. The receptor set was obtained from a woman aged 55 to 70 with COVID-19, enrolled during active disease. CDR3s leave out the opening cysteine and the closing phenylalanine or tryptophan. Fields, in order: CDR3 length, V gene, D gene, J gene, CDR3 protein. The D gene is left open where the match is weak.

>16|TRBV4-2|TRBD2|TRBJ2-2
ASSQDPGTRSNTGELF
>12|TRBV2|-|TRBJ1-1
ASVRQAMNTEAF
>13|TRBV14|-|TRBJ1-6
ASSQLTPGASPLH
>11|TRBV12-3/TRBV12-4|-|TRBJ1-5
ASSSRFNQPQH
>14|TRBV3-1/TRBV3-2|TRBD2|TRBJ2-7
ASSPQTSPVAGEQY
>14|TRBV5-1|-|TRBJ2-2
ASSLALAANTGELF
>12|TRBV19|-|TRBJ1-1
ASTVEGGYTEAF
>11|TRBV9|-|TRBJ1-3
ASSTNSGNTIY
>11|TRBV6-1|-|TRBJ2-3
ASSEGPADTQY
>14|TRBV7-3|TRBD1|TRBJ2-5
ASSPRTGGAVETQY
>9|TRBV3-1/TRBV3-2|-|TRBJ1-2
ASSQGEGYT
>12|TRBV27|TRBD1|TRBJ1-2
ASSEGQGRYGYT
>14|TRBV6-6|-|TRBJ1-5
ASSYPRGSSNQPQH
>15|TRBV7-2|TRBD2|TRBJ2-2
ASSLRGAGGPNGELF
>14|TRBV18|-|TRBJ1-5
ASSPPDRESNQPQH
>13|TRBV5-1|TRBD1|TRBJ2-3
ASSLDRASTDTQY
>11|TRBV5-1|TRBD1|TRBJ2-5
ASSSTGEETQY
>11|TRBV7-3|-|TRBJ1-1
ASSPSGEREAF
>14|TRBV5-4|TRBD1|TRBJ1-2
ASSPTGKGLGYGYT
>11|TRBV3-1/TRBV3-2|-|TRBJ1-5
ASSLLQAQPQH
>14|TRBV13|TRBD2|TRBJ2-6
ASTNTGGSGANVLT